These 21 T cell receptor beta chains originate from one sample sequenced in a study of cytomegalovirus exposure and HLA in healthy donors. The PCR contained 60 Vbeta and 13 Jbeta primers. Clones were sequenced by immunoSEQ multiplex PCR, and TCRdb holds only the in-frame ones, with some missing. The table lists about 92,000 clones, around four fifths of them singletons. Sequences were obtained from PBMCs. The receptor source for this set is a man over 45 in good health and CMV-seropositive.

The chain couples TRBV6-5 to TRBJ1-5, with D perhaps matching TRBD1 (6 bases). The CDR3 extends over 13 amino acids. V was cut by 6 bases and J by 6 bases, with 12 bases left in between. The V gene's germline CDR1 is MNHEY and CDR2 SVGAGI. CDR3 amino acids: CASSREGVQPQHF. The CDR3 DNA reads TGTGCCAGCAGCAGAGAGGGGGTTCAGCCCCAGCATTTT.

The chain employs TRBV9 and TRBJ1-1; D gene ambiguous. The CDR3 has 14 residues. Germline V gene data show CDR1 as SGDLS and CDR2 as YYNGEE. The V gene lost 0 bases and the J gene lost 1 base, with 7 bases spanning the gap. CDR3 nucleotides: TGTGCCAGCAGCGTAGAGGCAGGGAACACTGAAGCTTTCTTT. Translated, it gives CASSVEAGNTEAFF.

This clone was counted only a few times. This chain uses TRBV4-2 with TRBJ1-1; no firm D call. The germline V gene encodes CDR1 LGHNA and CDR2 YNFKEQ. V lost 0 bases and J lost 0, with 11 bases in between. The CDR3 is made up of 16 amino acids. CDR3 DNA sequence: TGTGCCAGCAGCCAAGAGTATACGGTTATGAACACTGAAGCTTTCTTT. Translation: CASSQEYTVMNTEAFF.

This clone was seen a handful of times. This chain connects TRBV6-5 to TRBJ2-5, with 7 bases that match TRBD2. Germline V gene data show CDR1 as MNHEY and CDR2 as SVGAGI. J was trimmed by 2 bases and V by 6 bases; bases with no gene match: 6. CDR3 length equals 14 residues. This CDR3 is CASSLTGGQETQYF. The DNA of the CDR3 is TGTGCCAGCAGCCTAACGGGAGGTCAAGAGACCCAGTACTTC.

V is TRBV7-2 and J is TRBJ2-3; 12 nucleotides align to TRBD2. Losses at the gene ends were 5 bases for V and 3 bases for J; bases not matched to a gene: 6. Germline V gene sequence: CDR1 SGHTA, CDR2 FQGNSA. This CDR3 comprises 16 residues. CDR3 protein: CASSRRTSGVTDTQYF. CDR3 bases: TGTGCCAGCAGCCGCCGGACTAGCGGGGTGACAGATACGCAGTATTTT. Using reference TRBV7-2 and TRBJ2-3 for the parts outside the CDR3, the full variable domain is GAGVSQSPSNKVTEKGKDVELRCDPISGHTALYWYRQSLGQGLEFLIYFQGNSAPDKSGLPSDRFSAERTGGSVSTLTIQRTQQEDSAVYLCASSRRTSGVTDTQYFGPGTRLTVL.

This sequence joins TRBV5-8 and TRBJ1-4; no firm D call. Germline V gene data show CDR1 as SGHTS and CDR2 as YDEGEE. V lost 2 bases and J lost 0, with 8 bases in between. There are 15 residues in the CDR3. The CDR3 loop reads CASSFTRATNEKLFF. In nucleotides, the CDR3 is TGTGCCAGCAGCTTTACGAGGGCAACTAATGAAAAACTGTTTTTT.

The genes are TRBV7-9 and TRBJ2-6; D is uncertain. This CDR3 is 15 amino acids long. V gave up 5 bases and J gave up 3 bases, with 11 bases separating them. CDR1 and CDR2 (germline): SEHNR, FQNEAQ (reference sequence). The DNA of the CDR3 is TGTGCCAGCAGCGGTCCCTACTATGGGGCCAACGTCCTGACTTTC. It translates to CASSGPYYGANVLTF.

The table lists this clone with a count of one. The V call is TRBV7-2, the J call TRBJ2-3; 9 bases align to TRBD2. V was pared by 3 bases and J by 10 bases, with 8 bases of the junction left unmatched. Germline CDR1 SGHTA, CDR2 FQGNSA. CDR3 size: 14 residues. Written as DNA, the CDR3 is TGTGCCAGCAGCTTGCGGGGGGGCGAGTCTGCGCAGTATTTT. Amino acid sequence: CASSLRGGESAQYF.

This clone was recorded only once. The CDR3 nucleotides read TGTGCCAGCAGCTTAGGACTAATAGGGAGATACGAGCAGTACTTC. Amino acid sequence: CASSLGLIGRYEQYF. This sequence joins TRBV7-9 and TRBJ2-7; D is perhaps TRBD2 (5 bases). Per germline, CDR1 SEHNR and CDR2 FQNEAQ (reference sequence). The CDR3 is 15 amino acids. V dropped 1 base and J dropped 4 bases, with 14 bases sitting between them.

The V call is TRBV7-8, the J call TRBJ2-5, with 8 positions matching TRBD1. This CDR3 comprises 14 residues. V was pared by 3 bases and J by 6 bases, with 6 bases of the junction left unmatched. Per germline, CDR1 SGHVS and CDR2 FQNEAQ. The CDR3 nucleotides are TGTGCCAGCAGCTTTGGACAGGGTTGGAAGACCCAGTACTTC. Translation gives CASSFGQGWKTQYF.

The chain couples TRBV30 to TRBJ1-4; D is perhaps TRBD1 (5 bases). Trimming stripped 4 bases from V and 8 bases from J, with 11 bases between. The CDR3 extends over 12 amino acids. Germline lookup yields CDR1 GTSNPN and CDR2 SVGIG (reference sequence). The CDR3 region has the DNA TGTGCCTGGAACAGGCTGGGCGAAAAACTGTTTTTT. Its protein product is CAWNRLGEKLFF.

The chain has TRBV11-3 and TRBJ2-7; TRBD1 aligns across 7 bases. This CDR3 has 11 residues. Per the germline V gene, CDR1 is SGHNT and CDR2 is YENEEA. Trimming cost V 5 bases and J 11 bases; bases outside gene matches: 6. CDR3 nucleotide sequence: TGTGCCAGCAGCGTTCCCGGGACAGAGTACTTC. Encoded protein: CASSVPGTEYF. The full variable domain, rest sourced from reference TRBV11-3 and TRBJ2-7, is EAGVVQSPRYKIIEKKQPVAFWCNPISGHNTLYWYLQNLGQGPELLIRYENEEAVDDSQLPKDRFSAERLKGVDSTLKIQPAELGDSAVYLCASSVPGTEYFGPGTRLTVT.

The V gene is TRBV13, the J gene TRBJ1-2, with D maybe TRBD1 (5 bases). Germline V gene data show CDR1 as PRHDT and CDR2 as FYEKMQ (reference sequence). CDR3 length equals 12 residues. V was pared by 2 bases and J by 5 bases, with 6 bases between. CDR3 DNA sequence: TGTGCCAGCAGCTTACAGGGATATGGCTACACCTTC. It is translated as CASSLQGYGYTF.

V gene TRBV5-8 combines with J gene TRBJ1-1; 7 bases align to TRBD1. Losses at the gene ends were 2 bases for V and 1 base for J; bases not matched to a gene: 5. The CDR3 is made up of 15 amino acids. In germline, CDR1 is SGHTS, CDR2 YDEGEE. The CDR3 region is CASSFGDRANTEAFF. DNA of the CDR3: TGTGCCAGCAGCTTTGGAGACAGGGCGAACACTGAAGCTTTCTTT.

A few counts support this clone. The V gene is TRBV18, the J gene TRBJ2-6; maybe TRBD1 (5 bases). CDR1 and CDR2 (germline): KGHSH, LQKENI. Trimming cost V 6 bases and J 4 bases, with 13 bases left between them. This CDR3 has 15 amino acids. The CDR3 loop reads CASSRRQSGANVLTF. CDR3 in DNA: TGTGCCAGCTCCCGACGACAGTCCGGGGCCAACGTCCTGACTTTC.

In nucleotides, the CDR3 is TGTGCCAGCAGCCTGGACAGGGATGGCGGGGAGCTGTTTTTT. It yields the protein CASSLDRDGGELFF. The chain carries TRBV7-9 and TRBJ2-2; TRBD1 matches 8 bases. V was clipped by 5 bases and J by 7 bases; unmatched bases: 6. Germline V gene sequence: CDR1 SEHNR, CDR2 FQNEAQ (reference sequence). The CDR3 spans 14 residues.

This chain joins TRBV30 and TRBJ1-1, with D perhaps TRBD1 (5 bases). Germline assignment: CDR1 GTSNPN and CDR2 SVGIG (reference sequence). This CDR3 has 12 residues. The V end lost 4 bases, the J end lost 6 bases, and 12 bases lay between the germline ends. In nucleotides, the CDR3 is TGTGCCTGGATTCCGGGGGACGCTGAAGCTTTCTTT. Translated, it gives CAWIPGDAEAFF.

The chain recombines TRBV2 with TRBJ1-2; no clear D. The CDR3 spans 13 residues. Germline V gene lookup returns CDR1 SNHLY and CDR2 FYNNEI. The V end was cut by 3 bases, the J end by 7 bases, with 12 bases between. CDR3 loop: CASSDAGRCGYTF. CDR3 in DNA: TGTGCCAGCAGTGATGCAGGCCGCTGTGGCTACACCTTC.

This clone was observed once. The CDR3 loop reads CSAAMGREYEQYF. For the CDR3, the DNA is TGCAGCGCTGCCATGGGCCGAGAATACGAGCAGTACTTC. The chain is built from TRBV29-1 and TRBJ2-7; no reliable D call. Trimming removed 7 bases from V and 4 bases from J, with 17 bases in between. CDR1 is SQVTM, CDR2 ANQGSEA, per germline. The CDR3 has 13 residues.

This clone was seen only a few times. One junction end does not reproduce the germline sequence, and a read error may be involved. The chain carries TRBV19 and TRBJ1-6; D remains ambiguous. This CDR3 has 16 amino acids. From germline, CDR1 is LNHDA and CDR2 SQIVND (reference sequence). The CDR3 DNA sequence: TGTGCCAGCAGTAGGCGTATGGGCCATAATAATTCACCCCTCCACTTT. This encodes CASSRRMGHNNSPLHF.

The V call is TRBV5-6, the J call TRBJ1-1; D is perhaps TRBD1 (5 bases). CDR3 length: 14 amino acids. Trimming took off 4 bases at V and 0 bases at J, with 10 bases between the two ends. Germline V gene data show CDR1 as SGHDT and CDR2 as YYEEEE. The CDR3 region has the DNA TGTGCCAGCAGCCTAGGGGCTATGAACACTGAAGCTTTCTTT. Its protein is CASSLGAMNTEAFF.